What follows describes a single T cell receptor (beta chain). Its antigen is unknown. No much larger clone exists at a distance of one base, and base qualities are not known. The immunoSEQ Assay, a bias-controlled multiplex PCR, was used to amplify TCRbeta CDR3 regions from genomic DNA. Turning to the authors' computational methods: The number of nucleated cells in each sample was estimated by amplification of reference gene primers within the assay. To quantify the absolute abundance of each unique TCRbeta CDR3 rearrangement, sequence reads were collapsed and filtered. Productive Simpson clonality was computed per sample as the square root of Simpson's diversity index over productive rearrangements. This immuneACCESS table, as held by TCRdb, lists in-frame sequences with V and J called but not all clones. Of the missing ones, under half trace to an unresolved V gene in checked studies; the others have no known cause. D and trimming come from the DNA, and the V and J calls and clone size come from that table. Here the sample has around 120,000 clones; around three quarters occur a single time. The top ten constitute 4% of the sample.

This record belongs to a study of blood T cell repertoires in COVID-19 (TCRdb year 2020). General notes on the study: Collaborator samples came from the United States, Italy and Spain and covered acute and convalescent phases of COVID-19. The prospective study material was composed of cDNA or gDNA derived from T cells, B-cell-depleted T cells, or PBMCs. Deeply sampled blood TCRbeta repertoires from subjects exposed to, actively infected with, or recovered from COVID-19 were included in the dataset. The repertoires were made available in a free public database intended to serve as a resource for research on the immune response to SARS-CoV-2. Samples came from the ongoing ImmuneRACE study (first 160 participants) plus 1,254 subjects from 6 global collaborators. Nearly every sample came with metadata listing a de-identified subject ID, COVID-19 status, age in years and sex. HLA class I and class II types, where available, came from metadata supplied by the sample provider rather than from assay-based typing.

The germline V gene specifies MDHEN as CDR1 and SYDVKM as CDR2. The junction shows trimming of 2 bases on V and 7 bases on J, plus 9 bases between the germline ends. Inclusive of the bounding cysteine and phenylalanine, the CDR3 is 13 residues long. The retained sequence is limited to the CDR3, 39 bases, with the frame set at the first base. Each collaborating institution followed its own protocols to collect whole blood in K2EDTA tubes. For TCRbeta analysis, collaborators shipped samples in one of three forms: frozen whole blood, isolated PBMCs, or DNA extracted from either of those sample types. Study-level results and caveats: How much clinical and demographic metadata was included differed by source and by participant, and the metadata was provided uncurated.

The clonotype comes from a woman of 80 years or more with acute or convalescent COVID-19. The chain is made from TRBV28 and TRBJ1-3; the D segment cannot be called with confidence. The specimen was peripheral blood. The nucleotide sequence is given as TGTGCCAGCAGTTTAACCGCGGGTAACACCATATATTTT. Translated, this gives CASSLTAGNTIYF.